This TCR beta chain stems from a study of Ad26.COV2.S vaccination and SARS-CoV-2 variants. Only in-frame clones appear in the TCRdb table, and some are missing; sequencing was by immunoSEQ multiplex PCR. The sample lists roughly 300,000 clones, roughly 89% occurring once. Treatment: roughly 18 received Ad26.COV2.S at low or high dose, single or two shots; 5 received placebo; per-sample allocation not given. The samples were gathered on day 63 after the first injection of vaccine or placebo. CDR1 SGHRS and CDR2 YFSETQ come from the germline V gene. The CDR3 covers 16 residues. V was clipped by 1 base and J by 7 bases; unmatched bases: 5.

This receptor was obtained from a person aged 18-60 years who received the Ad26.COV2.S COVID-19 vaccine or a placebo. This chain uses TRBV5-1 with TRBJ2-1; 13 nucleotides line up with TRBD2. Sequencing used peripheral blood, obtained in a trial of Ad26.COV2.S vaccine versus placebo. CDR3 sequence reads: CASSLRTSGRGNEQFF. DNA of the CDR3: TGCGCCAGCAGCTTGAGGACTAGCGGGAGAGGTAATGAGCAGTTCTTC.